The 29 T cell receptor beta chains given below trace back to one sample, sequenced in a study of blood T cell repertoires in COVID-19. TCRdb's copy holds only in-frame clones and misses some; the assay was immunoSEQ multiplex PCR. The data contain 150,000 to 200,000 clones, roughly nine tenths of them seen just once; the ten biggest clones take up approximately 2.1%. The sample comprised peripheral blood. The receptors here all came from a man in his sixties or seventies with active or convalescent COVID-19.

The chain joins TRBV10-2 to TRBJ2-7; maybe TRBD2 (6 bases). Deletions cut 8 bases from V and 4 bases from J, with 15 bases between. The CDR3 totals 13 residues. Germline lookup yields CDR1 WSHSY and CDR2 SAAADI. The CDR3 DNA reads TGCGCCAGCCGGGAGTTAGCGTGGTACGAGCAGTACTTC. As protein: CASRELAWYEQYF.

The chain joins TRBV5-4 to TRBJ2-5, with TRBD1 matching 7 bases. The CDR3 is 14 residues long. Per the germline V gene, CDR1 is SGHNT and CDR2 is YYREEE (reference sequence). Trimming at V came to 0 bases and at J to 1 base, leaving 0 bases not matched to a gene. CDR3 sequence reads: CASSLGDSQETQYF. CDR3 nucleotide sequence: TGTGCCAGCAGCTTGGGGGACAGCCAAGAGACCCAGTACTTC.

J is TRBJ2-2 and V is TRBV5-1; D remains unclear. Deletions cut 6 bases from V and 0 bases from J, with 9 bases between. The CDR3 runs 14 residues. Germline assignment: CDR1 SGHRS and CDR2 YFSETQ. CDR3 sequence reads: CASTLDSNTGELFF. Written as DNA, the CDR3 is TGCGCCAGCACTCTAGACTCGAACACCGGGGAGCTGTTTTTT. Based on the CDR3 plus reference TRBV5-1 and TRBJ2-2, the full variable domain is KAGVTQTPRYLIKTRGQQVTLSCSPISGHRSVSWYQQTPGQGLQFLFEYFSETQRNKGNFPGRFSGRQFSNSRSEMNVSTLELGDSALYLCASTLDSNTGELFFGEGSRLTVL.

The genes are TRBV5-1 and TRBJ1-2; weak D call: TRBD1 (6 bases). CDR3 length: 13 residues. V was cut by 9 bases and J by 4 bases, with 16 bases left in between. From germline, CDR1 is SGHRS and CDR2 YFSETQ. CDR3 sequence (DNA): TGCGCCACCGCGTATAGGGGGGGCTATGGCTACACCTTC. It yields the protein CATAYRGGYGYTF.

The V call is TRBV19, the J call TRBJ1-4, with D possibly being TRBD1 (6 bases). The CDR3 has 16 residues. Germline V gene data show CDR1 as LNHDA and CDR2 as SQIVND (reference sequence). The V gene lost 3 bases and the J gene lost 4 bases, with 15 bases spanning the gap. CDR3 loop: CASSINSGRGNEKLFF. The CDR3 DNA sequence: TGTGCCAGTAGTATTAATTCCGGCAGGGGTAATGAAAAACTGTTTTTT.

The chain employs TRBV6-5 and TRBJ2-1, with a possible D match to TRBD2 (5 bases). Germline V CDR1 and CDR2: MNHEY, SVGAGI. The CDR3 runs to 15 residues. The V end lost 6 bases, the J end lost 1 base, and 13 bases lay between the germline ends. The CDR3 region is CASSRTTISYNEQFF. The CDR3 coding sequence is TGTGCCAGCAGCCGAACGACTATTTCCTACAATGAGCAGTTCTTC.

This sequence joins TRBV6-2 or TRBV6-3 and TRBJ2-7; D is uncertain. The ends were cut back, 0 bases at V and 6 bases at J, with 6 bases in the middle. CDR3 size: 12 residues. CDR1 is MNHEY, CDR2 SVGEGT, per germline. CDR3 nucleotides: TGTGCCAGCAGTTACTCGCTATCCGAGCAGTACTTC. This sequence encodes CASSYSLSEQYF.

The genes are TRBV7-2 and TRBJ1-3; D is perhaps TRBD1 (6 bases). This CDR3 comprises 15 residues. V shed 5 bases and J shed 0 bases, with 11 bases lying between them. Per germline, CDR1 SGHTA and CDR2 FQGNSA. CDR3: CASSPQQGSGNTIYF. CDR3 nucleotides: TGTGCCAGCAGCCCACAACAGGGCTCTGGAAACACCATATATTTT.

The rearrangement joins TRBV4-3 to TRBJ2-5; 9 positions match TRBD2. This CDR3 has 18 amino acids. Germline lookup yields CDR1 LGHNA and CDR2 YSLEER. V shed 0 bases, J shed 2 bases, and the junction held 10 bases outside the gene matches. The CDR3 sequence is CASSQELHGSGSQETQYF. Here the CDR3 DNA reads TGCGCCAGCAGCCAAGAACTTCATGGTAGCGGGAGTCAAGAGACCCAGTACTTC.

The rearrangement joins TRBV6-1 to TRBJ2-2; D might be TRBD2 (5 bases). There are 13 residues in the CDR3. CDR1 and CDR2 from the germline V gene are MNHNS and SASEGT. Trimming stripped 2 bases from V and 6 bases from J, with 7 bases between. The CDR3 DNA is TGTGCCAGCAGTGAAAGAGGGCCCGGGGAGCTGTTTTTT. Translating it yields CASSERGPGELFF.

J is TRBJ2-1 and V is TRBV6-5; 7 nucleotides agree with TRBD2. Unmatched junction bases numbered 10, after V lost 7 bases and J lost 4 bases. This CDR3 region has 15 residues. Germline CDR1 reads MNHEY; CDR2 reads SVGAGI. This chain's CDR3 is CASKPSGLSYNEQFF. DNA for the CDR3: TGTGCCAGCAAGCCTAGCGGCCTGTCGTACAATGAGCAGTTCTTC.

CDR3 amino acids: CATRRVGSGNTGELFF. CDR3 DNA sequence: TGTGCCACCCGCCGTGTCGGGTCGGGGAACACCGGGGAGCTGTTTTTT. This chain links TRBV15 with TRBJ2-2; unclear D gene. The CDR3 covers 16 residues. In germline, CDR1 is LNHNV, CDR2 YYDKDF (reference sequence). Trimming removed 8 bases at V and 1 base at J, with 17 bases between.

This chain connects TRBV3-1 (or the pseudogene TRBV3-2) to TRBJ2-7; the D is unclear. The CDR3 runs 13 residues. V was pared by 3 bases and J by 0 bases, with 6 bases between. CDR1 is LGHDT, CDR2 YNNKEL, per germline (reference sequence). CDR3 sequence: CASSQVSSYEQYF. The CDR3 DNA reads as TGTGCCAGCAGCCAGGTCAGCTCCTACGAGCAGTACTTC.

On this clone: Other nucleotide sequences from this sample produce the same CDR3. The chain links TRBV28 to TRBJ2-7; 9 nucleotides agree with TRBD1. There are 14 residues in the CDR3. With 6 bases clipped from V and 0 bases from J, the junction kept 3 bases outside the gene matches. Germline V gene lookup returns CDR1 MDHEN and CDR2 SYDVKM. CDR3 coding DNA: TGTGCCAGCAGGGGGACAGGGCCCTCCTACGAGCAGTACTTC. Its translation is CASRGTGPSYEQYF.

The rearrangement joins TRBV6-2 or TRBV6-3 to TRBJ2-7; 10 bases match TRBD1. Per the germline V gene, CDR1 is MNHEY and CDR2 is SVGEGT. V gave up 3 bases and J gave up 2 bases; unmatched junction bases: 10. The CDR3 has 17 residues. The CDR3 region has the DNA TGTGCCAGCAGTTATATCCCGGGACAGGGGTCCACCTACGAGCAGTACTTC. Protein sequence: CASSYIPGQGSTYEQYF.

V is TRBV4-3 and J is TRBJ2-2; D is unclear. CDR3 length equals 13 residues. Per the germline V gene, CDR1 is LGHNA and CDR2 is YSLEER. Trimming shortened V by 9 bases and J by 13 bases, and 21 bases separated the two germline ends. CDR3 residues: CARIPTARSGLFF. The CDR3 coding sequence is TGCGCCAGGATACCGACGGCTAGGTCGGGGCTGTTTTTT.

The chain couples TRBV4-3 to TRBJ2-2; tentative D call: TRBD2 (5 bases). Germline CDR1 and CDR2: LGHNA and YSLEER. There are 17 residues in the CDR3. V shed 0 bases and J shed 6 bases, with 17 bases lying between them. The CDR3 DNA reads TGCGCCAGCAGCCAAGATTCGGGCCAGAGGGCGGCCGGGGAGCTGTTTTTT. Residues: CASSQDSGQRAAGELFF.

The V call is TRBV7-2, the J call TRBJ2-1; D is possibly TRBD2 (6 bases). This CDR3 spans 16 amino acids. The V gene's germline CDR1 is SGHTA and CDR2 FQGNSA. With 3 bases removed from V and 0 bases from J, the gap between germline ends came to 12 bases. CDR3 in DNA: TGTGCCAGCAGCTTTTCCCGGGACTTCTCCTACAATGAGCAGTTCTTC. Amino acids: CASSFSRDFSYNEQFF.

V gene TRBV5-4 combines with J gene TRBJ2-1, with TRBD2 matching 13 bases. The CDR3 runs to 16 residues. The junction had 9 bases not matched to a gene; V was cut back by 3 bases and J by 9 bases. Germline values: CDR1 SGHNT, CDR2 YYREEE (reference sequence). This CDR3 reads CASSSTGLAGEGEQFF. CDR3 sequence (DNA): TGTGCCAGCAGCTCCACCGGACTAGCGGGAGAGGGTGAGCAGTTCTTC.

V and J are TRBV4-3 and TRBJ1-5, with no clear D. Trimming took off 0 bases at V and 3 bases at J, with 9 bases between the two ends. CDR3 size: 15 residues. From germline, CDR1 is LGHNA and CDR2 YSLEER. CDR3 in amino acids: CASSQDTAANQPQHF. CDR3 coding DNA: TGCGCCAGCAGCCAAGATACAGCAGCCAATCAGCCCCAGCATTTT.

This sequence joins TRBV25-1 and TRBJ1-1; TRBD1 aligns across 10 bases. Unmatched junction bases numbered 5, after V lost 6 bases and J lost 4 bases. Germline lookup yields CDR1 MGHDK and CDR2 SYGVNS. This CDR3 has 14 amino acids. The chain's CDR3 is CASRGTGEGTEAFF. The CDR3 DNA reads TGTGCCAGCAGGGGGACAGGGGAGGGCACTGAAGCTTTCTTT.

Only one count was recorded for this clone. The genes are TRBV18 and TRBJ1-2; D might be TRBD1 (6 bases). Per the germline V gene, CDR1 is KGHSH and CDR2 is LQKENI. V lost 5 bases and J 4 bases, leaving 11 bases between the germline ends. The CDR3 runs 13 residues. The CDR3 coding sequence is TGTGCCAGCTCATTGGACAGAGTCTATGGCTACACCTTC. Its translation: CASSLDRVYGYTF.

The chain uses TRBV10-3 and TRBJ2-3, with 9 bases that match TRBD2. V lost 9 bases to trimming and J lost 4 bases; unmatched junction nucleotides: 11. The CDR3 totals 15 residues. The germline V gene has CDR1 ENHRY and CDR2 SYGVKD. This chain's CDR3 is CAMSRLAGGSDTQYF. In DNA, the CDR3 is TGTGCCATGAGCCGTTTGGCGGGGGGGTCAGATACGCAGTATTTT.

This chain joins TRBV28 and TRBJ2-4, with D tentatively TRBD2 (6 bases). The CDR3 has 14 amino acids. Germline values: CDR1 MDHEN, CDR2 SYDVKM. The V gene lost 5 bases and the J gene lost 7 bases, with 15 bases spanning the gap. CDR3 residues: CASSPHRERNIQYF. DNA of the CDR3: TGTGCCAGCAGTCCCCACCGGGAGAGGAACATTCAGTACTTC. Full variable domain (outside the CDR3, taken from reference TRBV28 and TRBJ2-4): DVKVTQSSRYLVKRTGEKVFLECVQDMDHENMFWYRQDPGLGLRLIYFSYDVKMKEKGDIPEGYSVSREKKERFSLILESASTNQTSMYLCASSPHRERNIQYFGAGTRLSVL.

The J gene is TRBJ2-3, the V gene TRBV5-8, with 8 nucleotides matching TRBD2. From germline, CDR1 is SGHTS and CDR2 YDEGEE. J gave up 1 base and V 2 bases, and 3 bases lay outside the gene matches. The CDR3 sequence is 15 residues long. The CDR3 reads CASSFRRGGTDTQYF. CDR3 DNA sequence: TGTGCCAGCAGCTTCCGGCGGGGGGGCACAGATACGCAGTATTTT. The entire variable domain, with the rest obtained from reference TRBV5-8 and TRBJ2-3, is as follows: EAGVTQSPTHLIKTRGQQATLRCSPISGHTSVYWYQQALGLGLQFLLWYDEGEERNRGNFPPRFSGRQFPNYSSELNVNALELEDSALYLCASSFRRGGTDTQYFGPGTRLTVL.

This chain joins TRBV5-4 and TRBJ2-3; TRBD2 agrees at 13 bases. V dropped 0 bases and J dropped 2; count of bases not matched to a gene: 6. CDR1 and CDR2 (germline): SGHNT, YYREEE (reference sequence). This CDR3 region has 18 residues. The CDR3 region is CASSLELTSGGHTDTQYF. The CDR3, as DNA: TGTGCCAGCAGCTTGGAATTGACTAGCGGGGGGCACACAGATACGCAGTATTTT.

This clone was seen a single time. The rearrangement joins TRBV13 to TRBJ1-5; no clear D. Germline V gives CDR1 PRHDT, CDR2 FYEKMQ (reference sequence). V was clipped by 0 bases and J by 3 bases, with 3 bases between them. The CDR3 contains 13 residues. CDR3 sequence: CASSLGANQPQHF. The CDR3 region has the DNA TGTGCCAGCAGCTTAGGGGCCAATCAGCCCCAGCATTTT.

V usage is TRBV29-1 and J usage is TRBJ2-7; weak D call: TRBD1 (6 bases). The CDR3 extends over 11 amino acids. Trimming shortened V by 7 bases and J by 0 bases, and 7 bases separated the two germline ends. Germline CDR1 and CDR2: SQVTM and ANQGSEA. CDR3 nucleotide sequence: TGCAGCGGGGGACACTCCTACGAGCAGTACTTC. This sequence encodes CSGGHSYEQYF.

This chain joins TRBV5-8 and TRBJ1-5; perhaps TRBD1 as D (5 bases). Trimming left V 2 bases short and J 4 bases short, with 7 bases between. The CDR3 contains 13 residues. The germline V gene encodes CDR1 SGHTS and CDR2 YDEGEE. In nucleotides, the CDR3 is TGTGCCAGCAGCTTCAGGGTAAATCAGCCCCAGCATTTT. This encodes CASSFRVNQPQHF.